This T cell receptor beta chain is from a study of cytomegalovirus exposure and HLA in healthy donors. Background on the study: HLA-typed donors were the source of about 85 million unique TCRs, which an early data release held. Study-wide results and limits: The authors reported that TCR beta sequences could predict HLA-A and HLA-B alleles. These predictions were accurate for most subjects in the first cohort.

Details on this clone: Its antigen is currently unknown.

At the time of sampling, donors were nominally healthy, though unrecorded immune exposures were likely. A multiplex PCR was run with 60 Vbeta primers and 13 Jbeta primers. Method: immunoSEQ multiplex PCR; TCRdb's copy keeps in-frame clones and lacks some. The table lists some 150,000 clones, under 85% of them singletons. CDR3 length: 13 amino acids. The chain links TRBV21-1 to TRBJ1-2. TRBV21-1 is tagged as a pseudogene. The sequenced sample was PBMCs. This receptor was taken from a woman in her 40s in good health and CMV-seropositive. The CDR3 sequence: CASSKEIARSYTF. The CDR3 coding sequence is TGTGCCAGCAGCAAAGAAATAGCTCGGAGCTACACCTTC.